These 21 T cell receptor beta chains came from one sample sequenced in a study of CD8+ T cells in alopecia areata. RNA was extracted and reverse transcribed into cDNA as the sequencing template. Assay used: immunoSEQ multiplex PCR; TCRdb lists only in-frame clones, some missing. The repertoire holds over 95,000 clones, roughly 41% seen once, with about 1.4% in the top ten. Sequenced input: CD4+ T cells sorted from blood. Receptors were obtained from a human donor with alopecia areata.

The rearrangement links TRBV6-1 to TRBJ2-7; 8 nucleotides agree with TRBD1. The CDR3 is 15 residues long. The germline gives CDR1 MNHNS, CDR2 SASEGT. The V segment lost 0 bases and the J segment 5 bases; nucleotides outside the gene matches: 6. The CDR3 region has the DNA TGTGCCAGCAGTGAAGCTTCGGACAGGGTCGACGAGCAGTACTTC. Translation gives CASSEASDRVDEQYF.

This clone was seen at least ten times. The V gene is TRBV4-1, the J gene TRBJ1-1; 7 bases fit TRBD1. The trim removed 1 base at V and 5 bases at J, leaving 7 bases unmatched. The CDR3 runs to 15 residues. The germline CDR1 and CDR2 sequences are MGHRA and YSYEKL. The CDR3 nucleotides are TGCGCCAGCAGCCAAGGTCAGGGGGAGAGAACTGAAGCTTTCTTT. This translates into CASSQGQGERTEAFF.

A few counts support this clone. The chain carries TRBV30 and TRBJ2-5; D is perhaps TRBD1 (6 bases). This CDR3 is built from 15 residues. V was trimmed by 2 bases and J by 1 base, leaving 14 bases between them. Germline-derived CDR1 and CDR2 are GTSNPN and SVGIG (reference sequence). In DNA form, the CDR3 reads TGTGCCTGGAGTTCACCGAACAGGGCCCAAGAGACCCAGTACTTC. Its translation: CAWSSPNRAQETQYF.

The V call is TRBV5-1, the J call TRBJ2-7; 9 bases line up with TRBD1. Germline lookup yields CDR1 SGHRS and CDR2 YFSETQ. This CDR3 is built from 14 residues. Trimming at V came to 4 bases and at J to 5 bases, leaving 7 bases not matched to a gene. The CDR3 DNA follows: TGCGCCAGCAGCACAGGGGACAGGGCAAACGAGCAGTACTTC. Translating gives CASSTGDRANEQYF.

The CDR3 sequence: CSVDRGGYGYTF. In DNA form, the CDR3 reads TGCAGCGTTGATCGGGGAGGCTATGGCTACACCTTC. This sequence joins TRBV29-1 and TRBJ1-2; D uncertain. Germline V gene lookup returns CDR1 SQVTM and CDR2 ANQGSEA. This CDR3 is 12 amino acids long. V was shortened by 3 bases and J by 4 bases, with 9 bases between the two germline ends.

A note on this clone: At the DNA level, this CDR3 is encoded by other sequences in the same sample as well. This sequence joins TRBV30 and TRBJ2-4; 7 bases map to TRBD2. With 2 bases clipped from V and 3 bases from J, the junction kept 1 base outside the gene matches. Germline V gene lookup returns CDR1 GTSNPN and CDR2 SVGIG (reference sequence). The CDR3 covers 13 residues. CDR3 loop: CAWSSGDKNIQYF. DNA of the CDR3: TGTGCCTGGAGTAGCGGGGACAAAAACATTCAGTACTTC.

This sequence joins TRBV5-1 and TRBJ2-3; D gene unclear. The germline V gene has CDR1 SGHRS and CDR2 YFSETQ. V was shortened by 3 bases and J by 5 bases, with 7 bases between the two germline ends. This CDR3 spans 12 amino acids. The CDR3 DNA follows: TGCGCCAGCAGCTGGCTACGAGATACGCAGTATTTT. This sequence encodes CASSWLRDTQYF. Drawing the rest from reference TRBV5-1 and TRBJ2-3, the complete variable domain is KAGVTQTPRYLIKTRGQQVTLSCSPISGHRSVSWYQQTPGQGLQFLFEYFSETQRNKGNFPGRFSGRQFSNSRSEMNVSTLELGDSALYLCASSWLRDTQYFGPGTRLTVL.

This rearrangement joins TRBV5-1 to TRBJ2-2; possibly TRBD2 for D (6 bases). The CDR3 is 14 residues long. Trimming cost V 4 bases and J 3 bases, with 10 bases left between them. Germline CDR1 and CDR2: SGHRS and YFSETQ. The CDR3 region has the DNA TGCGCCAGCAGCCGCTGGGGGGACACCGGGGAGCTGTTTTTT. This sequence encodes CASSRWGDTGELFF.

In this sample, this clone turned up a few times. The J gene is TRBJ2-5, the V gene TRBV4-2; D might be TRBD2 (5 bases). This CDR3 is built from 15 residues. Trimming removed 1 base at V and 1 base at J, with 10 bases between. CDR1 is LGHNA, CDR2 YNFKEQ, per germline. CDR3 in DNA: TGTGCCAGCAGCCAAGCGGAGGCGGTCCAAGAGACCCAGTACTTC. Protein product: CASSQAEAVQETQYF.

Only a few counts were recorded for this clone. The chain has TRBV7-9 and TRBJ2-7, with D possibly being TRBD1 (8 bases). Germline loops: CDR1 SEHNR, CDR2 FQNEAQ (reference sequence). The CDR3 has 15 amino acids. V lost 3 bases to trimming and J lost 1 base, with 13 bases between them. The CDR3 DNA follows: TGTGCCAGCAGCTTTGGACAGGGACTATCCTACGAGCAGTACTTC. This encodes CASSFGQGLSYEQYF. The full variable domain, in which reference TRBV7-9 and TRBJ2-7 provide the parts outside the CDR3, is DTGVSQNPRHKITKRGQNVTFRCDPISEHNRLYWYRQTLGQGPEFLTYFQNEAQLEKSRLLSDRFSAERPKGSFSTLEIQRTEQGDSAMYLCASSFGQGLSYEQYFGPGTRLTVT.

The chain has TRBV6-1 and TRBJ1-1; perhaps TRBD1 as D (5 bases). The CDR3 covers 13 residues. The V end was cut by 6 bases, the J end by 4 bases, with 12 bases between. Germline V gene sequence: CDR1 MNHNS, CDR2 SASEGT. CDR3 region: CASRRGGSTEAFF. In DNA form, the CDR3 reads TGTGCCAGCAGAAGGGGAGGAAGCACTGAAGCTTTCTTT.

In this sample, this clone turned up once. This CDR3 reads CASSLLTDGYTF. For the CDR3, the DNA is TGTGCCAGCAGCTTGCTGACAGATGGCTACACCTTC. The chain employs TRBV5-8 and TRBJ1-2, with D possibly matching TRBD1 (5 bases). V lost 1 base and J lost 6, with 7 bases in between. CDR1 is SGHTS, CDR2 YDEGEE, per germline. The CDR3 sequence is 12 residues long.

The sample holds a few counts of this clone. CDR3 sequence (DNA): TGTGCCAGCTCACCAGATCAGGGGAATCAGCCCCAGCATTTT. Its translation is CASSPDQGNQPQHF. The V and J genes are TRBV18 and TRBJ1-5; D might be TRBD1 (6 bases). Germline values: CDR1 KGHSH, CDR2 LQKENI. This CDR3 contains 14 residues. With 2 bases removed from V and 4 bases from J, the gap between germline ends came to 9 bases.

The rearrangement uses TRBV5-4 and TRBJ2-5; no firm D call. The CDR3 totals 11 residues. Germline CDR1 and CDR2: SGHNT and YYREEE (reference sequence). Trimming removed 3 bases from V and 5 bases from J, with 5 bases in between. The CDR3 nucleotides read TGTGCCAGCAGCTCAATCGAGACCCAGTACTTC. Protein: CASSSIETQYF.

This clone was seen a few times. The chain is built from TRBV5-1 and TRBJ2-1, with TRBD2 matching 7 bases. V was pared by 2 bases and J by 0 bases, with 17 bases of the junction left unmatched. The germline V gene has CDR1 SGHRS and CDR2 YFSETQ. CDR3 length equals 20 residues. Written as DNA, the CDR3 is TGCGCCAGCAGCTTAATATCCCTAGCGGTCCCATCTAGCTCCTACAATGAGCAGTTCTTC. This translates into CASSLISLAVPSSSYNEQFF.

This clone was seen only a few times. This chain connects TRBV29-1 to TRBJ1-4; 8 bases line up with TRBD1. The CDR3 runs to 13 residues. Germline V lookup: CDR1 SQVTM, CDR2 ANQGSEA. Trimming took 7 bases from V and 7 from J; bases not matched to a gene: 8. CDR3 bases: TGCAGCGGAGGGGACAGGATTGGTGAAAAACTGTTTTTT. The encoded protein is CSGGDRIGEKLFF.

This clone showed up just a few times. The CDR3 DNA follows: TGCGCCAGCAGTCAATCGGGCGGGAGGGCAGATACGCAGTATTTT. Translation: CASSQSGGRADTQYF. This chain uses TRBV23-1 with TRBJ2-3, with 9 bases lining up with TRBD2. TRBV23-1 is an open reading frame whose function is uncertain. The V segment lost 0 bases and the J segment 4 bases; nucleotides outside the gene matches: 2. This CDR3 is 15 amino acids long.

This clone has a handful of counts. The V call is TRBV29-1, the J call TRBJ2-3, with D hard to call. V was shortened by 7 bases and J by 4 bases, with 9 bases between the two germline ends. The germline V gene encodes CDR1 SQVTM and CDR2 ANQGSEA. There are 11 residues in the CDR3. CDR3 protein: CSAQRADTQYF. The CDR3 nucleotides are TGCAGCGCCCAAAGGGCAGATACGCAGTATTTT.

This sequence joins TRBV7-9 and TRBJ1-1, with unresolved D. The V gene lost 1 base and the J gene lost 5 bases, with 14 bases spanning the gap. The CDR3 is 15 residues long. Germline V gene data show CDR1 as SEHNR and CDR2 as FQNEAQ (reference sequence). The CDR3: CASSLGSRHLTEAFF. CDR3 nucleotide sequence: TGTGCCAGCAGCTTAGGCTCCCGACATCTAACTGAAGCTTTCTTT.

The V gene is TRBV19, the J gene TRBJ2-5; 7 bases are shared with TRBD1. There are 14 residues in the CDR3. The germline CDR1 and CDR2 sequences are LNHDA and SQIVND (reference sequence). V lost 6 bases and J lost 2; bases outside the gene matches: 6. The CDR3 coding sequence is TGTGCCAGTAGCCCAACAGGGGTTCAAGAGACCCAGTACTTC. It encodes CASSPTGVQETQYF. The complete variable domain, with remaining parts taken from reference TRBV19 and TRBJ2-5, reads DGGITQSPKYLFRKEGQNVTLSCEQNLNHDAMYWYRQDPGQGLRLIYYSQIVNDFQKGDIAEGYSVSREKKESFPLTVTSAQKNPTAFYLCASSPTGVQETQYFGPGTRLLVL.

This clone was observed once. The chain is built from TRBV5-1 and TRBJ2-7; D gene unclear. Trimming took 4 bases from V and 2 from J, leaving 10 bases between them. In germline, CDR1 is SGHRS, CDR2 YFSETQ. The length of the CDR3 is 13 residues. The CDR3 protein is CASSLTLTYEQYF. In nucleotides, the CDR3 is TGCGCCAGCAGCCTTACATTAACCTACGAGCAGTACTTC.